The clone carrying this TCR beta chain has a count of ten or more. This specimen belongs to a study of shared clonotypes between healthy human individuals. TCRdb's table, derived via immunoSEQ multiplex PCR, lists solely in-frame clones and lacks some. The data hold about 680,000 clones, with approximately 79% observed a single time. Trimming removed 4 bases from V and 2 bases from J, with 7 bases in between. Germline assignment: CDR1 SGHAT and CDR2 FQNNGV. The CDR3 sequence is 13 residues long. V is TRBV11-2 and J is TRBJ2-3, with a tentative D call TRBD2 (5 bases). The sample taken for sequencing was memory CD4+ T cells sorted from blood. Described subset: CD45RA-negative fraction. The clonotype originates from a woman aged 25 to 39 in good health. The CDR3 bases are TGTGCCAGCAGCTCGGGAAACACAGATACGCAGTATTTT. Translating it yields CASSSGNTDTQYF. Using reference TRBV11-2 and TRBJ2-3 for the parts outside the CDR3, the full variable domain is EAGVAQSPRYKIIEKRQSVAFWCNPISGHATLYWYQQILGQGPKLLIQFQNNGVVDDSQLPKDRFSAERLKGVDSTLKIQPAKLEDSAVYLCASSSGNTDTQYFGPGTRLTVL.